These 9 T cell receptor beta chains came from one sample sequenced in a study of T cell changes during pregnancy in multiple sclerosis. The protocol was immunoSEQ multiplex PCR, while the TCRdb copy is restricted to in-frame clones and leaves out a portion. In the table there are some 87,000 clones, roughly 92% of which are singletons. The sample here was peripheral blood, taken in the first trimester of pregnancy. These receptors were taken from a female donor with multiple sclerosis, enrolled in a pregnancy study.

This clone was picked up a small number of times. The chain links TRBV9 to TRBJ1-1, with 9 bases that match TRBD1. Trimming took 0 bases from V and 4 from J; bases not matched to a gene: 4. The CDR3 contains 15 residues. Germline loops: CDR1 SGDLS, CDR2 YYNGEE. CDR3 residues: CASSVVGTGSTEAFF. CDR3 sequence (DNA): TGTGCCAGCAGCGTAGTCGGGACAGGGAGCACTGAAGCTTTCTTT.

This clone was counted only a few times. The chain carries TRBV9 and TRBJ1-2; weak D call: TRBD1 (5 bases). The CDR3 contains 16 residues. V was shortened by 0 bases and J by 8 bases, with 20 bases between the two germline ends. Germline V gene data show CDR1 as SGDLS and CDR2 as YYNGEE. This chain's CDR3 is CASSVESTGLGLGYTF. The CDR3 nucleotides are TGTGCCAGCAGCGTAGAATCTACAGGCTTAGGGCTGGGCTACACCTTC. Full variable domain (outside the CDR3, taken from reference TRBV9 and TRBJ1-2): DSGVTQTPKHLITATGQRVTLRCSPRSGDLSVYWYQQSLDQGLQFLIQYYNGEERAKGNILERFSAQQFPDLHSELNLSSLELGDSALYFCASSVESTGLGLGYTFGSGTRLTVV.

The V gene is TRBV18, the J gene TRBJ2-7; 11 bases align to TRBD2. V was pared by 5 bases and J by 6 bases, with 9 bases of the junction left unmatched. This CDR3 has 15 residues. Germline values: CDR1 KGHSH, CDR2 LQKENI. CDR3 protein: CASSSLSGRAGEQYF. The CDR3 nucleotides are TGTGCCAGCTCATCACTTAGCGGGAGGGCGGGCGAGCAGTACTTC.

This clone was detected many times. The rearrangement joins TRBV4-3 to TRBJ1-4; D ambiguous. V was trimmed by 1 base and J by 10 bases, leaving 16 bases between them. Germline V CDR1 and CDR2: LGHNA, YSLEER. The CDR3 sequence is 15 residues long. CDR3 sequence reads: CASSQVGGLASKLFF. Here the CDR3 DNA reads TGCGCCAGCAGCCAAGTTGGAGGTTTAGCGTCAAAACTGTTTTTT.

This clone was detected only once. The chain couples TRBV29-1 to TRBJ2-7, with D perhaps TRBD2 (7 bases). CDR1 and CDR2 from the germline V gene are SQVTM and ANQGSEA. V was pared by 2 bases and J by 2 bases, with 16 bases between. This CDR3 is built from 15 residues. The CDR3 here is CSVEKLGGGPYEQYF. CDR3 sequence (DNA): TGCAGCGTTGAAAAACTGGGAGGGGGACCCTACGAGCAGTACTTC.

This chain links TRBV4-3 with TRBJ1-4; no clear D. Deletions cut 0 bases from V and 4 bases from J, with 9 bases between. The CDR3 runs 15 residues. Germline V lookup: CDR1 LGHNA, CDR2 YSLEER. DNA for the CDR3: TGCGCCAGCAGCCAAGATAGCGGGAATAATGAAAAACTGTTTTTT. It yields the protein CASSQDSGNNEKLFF.

CDR3 loop: CASRWIGGLGLARVPSYNEQFF. In nucleotides, the CDR3 is TGTGCCAGCAGGTGGATCGGGGGTTTGGGACTAGCGAGGGTGCCCTCCTACAATGAGCAGTTCTTC. This chain links TRBV21-1 with TRBJ2-1; the table's D gene call, TRBD2, was not cross checked with the DNA. TRBV21-1 is a pseudogene segment. The CDR3 consists of 22 residues.

This clone is a singleton in its sample. The V call is TRBV19, the J call TRBJ2-2, with D possibly being TRBD2 (6 bases). The CDR3 contains 15 residues. Germline values: CDR1 LNHDA, CDR2 SQIVND (reference sequence). Trimming removed 7 bases from V and 4 bases from J, with 16 bases in between. The chain's CDR3 is CASKPGVKLTGELFF. The CDR3 DNA sequence: TGTGCCAGTAAGCCGGGGGTGAAGCTCACCGGGGAGCTGTTTTTT. Together with reference TRBV19 and TRBJ2-2, the CDR3 gives the full variable domain: DGGITQSPKYLFRKEGQNVTLSCEQNLNHDAMYWYRQDPGQGLRLIYYSQIVNDFQKGDIAEGYSVSREKKESFPLTVTSAQKNPTAFYLCASKPGVKLTGELFFGEGSRLTVL.

This clone has just one count. This chain connects TRBV10-3 to TRBJ2-7; D remains unclear. V was trimmed by 4 bases and J by 2 bases, leaving 3 bases between them. The length of the CDR3 is 11 residues. CDR1 and CDR2 (germline): ENHRY, SYGVKD. This CDR3 reads CAISATYEQYF. CDR3 sequence (DNA): TGTGCCATCAGTGCCACCTACGAGCAGTACTTC.